The rows below give T cell receptor beta chains drawn from one sample of a study of PD-1 blockade in classical Hodgkin lymphoma. Assay: immunoSEQ multiplex PCR; the TCRdb copy retains only in-frame clones and omits some. The sample consists of roughly 27,000 clones, more than 70% of them appearing once. The specimen was CD4+ T cells from blood. These TCRs come from a human donor with classical Hodgkin lymphoma. Each CDR3 is given with its conserved first and last residue.

V: TRBV6-5
J: TRBJ2-3
CDR3: CASRPPGRTDTQYF

V: TRBV25-1
J: TRBJ1-1
CDR3: CASSEYRGPDTEAFF

V: TRBV4-1
J: TRBJ2-2
CDR3: CASGQNPANTGELFF

V: TRBV5-6
J: TRBJ2-1
CDR3: CASSSSGSLNEQFF

V: TRBV18
J: TRBJ2-5
CDR3: CASSPGTSRAQYF

V: TRBV4-1
J: TRBJ2-2
CDR3: CASSRPLGGTNTGELFF

V: TRBV5-6
J: TRBJ2-1
CDR3: CASSFQASGRSEQFF

V: TRBV6-1
J: TRBJ2-7
CDR3: CASSVGNPYEQYF

V: TRBV7-3
J: TRBJ2-7
CDR3: CASRPPHSGLAGAENLYEQYF

V: TRBV5-5
J: TRBJ2-2
CDR3: CASSLWVNTGELFF

V: TRBV18
J: TRBJ2-7
CDR3: CASSPPGLADYEQYF

V: TRBV19
J: TRBJ2-1
CDR3: CASSIGAGTSGGALQFF

V: TRBV29-1
J: TRBJ2-5
CDR3: CSVAETGGETQYF